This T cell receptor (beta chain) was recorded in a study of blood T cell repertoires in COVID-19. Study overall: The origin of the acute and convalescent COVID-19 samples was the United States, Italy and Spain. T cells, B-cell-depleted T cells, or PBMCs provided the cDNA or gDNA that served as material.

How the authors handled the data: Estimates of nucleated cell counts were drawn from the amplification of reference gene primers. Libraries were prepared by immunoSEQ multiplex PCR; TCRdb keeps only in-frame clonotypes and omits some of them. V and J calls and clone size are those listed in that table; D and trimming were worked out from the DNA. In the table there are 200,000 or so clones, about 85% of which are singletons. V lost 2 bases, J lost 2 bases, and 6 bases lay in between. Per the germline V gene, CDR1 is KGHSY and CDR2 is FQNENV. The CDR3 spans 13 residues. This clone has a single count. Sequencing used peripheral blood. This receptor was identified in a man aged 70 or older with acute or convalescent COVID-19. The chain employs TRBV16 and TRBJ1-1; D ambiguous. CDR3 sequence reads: CASSQLSNTEAFF. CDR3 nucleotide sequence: TGTGCCAGCAGCCAACTCAGTAACACTGAAGCTTTCTTT.